This is a list of T cell receptor beta chains from one sample in a study of CD8 T cells in Susac syndrome. MiXCR, applied by TCRdb to the immunoSEQ multiplex PCR reads, yields one record per CDR3 protein. The table records hundreds of thousands of distinct CDR3 sequences, approximately 89% of them present only once. Specimen: CD8+ T cells from PBMCs. These TCRs come from a human donor with multiple sclerosis. Each CDR3 is given with its conserved first and last residue. The order of the fields is D gene, V gene, J gene, CDR3 protein. D genes are given only for firm matches.

D: TRBD1
V: TRBV5-6
J: TRBJ2-5
CDR3: CASSFPTGGETQYF

D: NA
V: TRBV4-2
J: TRBJ2-5
CDR3: CASSQSIGETQYF

D: NA
V: TRBV2
J: TRBJ1-1
CDR3: CASRVNEAFF

D: TRBD2
V: TRBV19
J: TRBJ2-1
CDR3: CASRGTSGNYNEQFF

D: TRBD2
V: TRBV6-2/TRBV6-3
J: TRBJ2-3
CDR3: CASSYSGLAGTDTQYF

D: NA
V: TRBV12-3/TRBV12-4
J: TRBJ2-1
CDR3: CASSSTPGKSEQFF

D: NA
V: TRBV4-3
J: TRBJ2-1
CDR3: CASSQVSHEQFF

D: NA
V: TRBV12-3/TRBV12-4
J: TRBJ1-2
CDR3: CASSPPVSSNYGYTF

D: NA
V: TRBV14
J: TRBJ2-7
CDR3: CASSHANSYEQYF

D: TRBD2
V: TRBV20-1
J: TRBJ2-1
CDR3: CSARSLTGTSGQTSYNEQFF

D: NA
V: TRBV15
J: TRBJ1-2
CDR3: CATSRGEQGLYGYTF

D: TRBD1
V: TRBV28
J: TRBJ2-7
CDR3: CASTLPGQTDEQYF

D: TRBD1
V: TRBV4-3
J: TRBJ1-2
CDR3: CASSQGAAGGYGYTF

D: TRBD1
V: TRBV4-3
J: TRBJ2-7
CDR3: CASSQGTGPTYEQYF

D: NA
V: TRBV3-1
J: TRBJ1-5
CDR3: CANSQDLGWQPQHF

D: TRBD2
V: TRBV29-1
J: TRBJ2-1
CDR3: CSDLAGGPWNEQFF

D: TRBD2
V: TRBV6-2/TRBV6-3
J: TRBJ2-1
CDR3: CASSDTSGSYNEQFF

D: NA
V: TRBV7-3
J: TRBJ1-2
CDR3: CASSPDSSYGYTF

D: NA
V: TRBV20-1
J: TRBJ1-2
CDR3: CSARGDRDYGYTF

D: NA
V: TRBV14
J: TRBJ2-1
CDR3: CASSQGLSRYNEQFF

D: NA
V: TRBV7-9
J: TRBJ2-1
CDR3: CASRLAPLDEQFF

D: NA
V: TRBV13
J: TRBJ2-1
CDR3: CASSPTRDGSYNEQFF

D: TRBD2
V: TRBV25-1
J: TRBJ2-7
CDR3: CASSFRAGGVYEQYF

D: TRBD2
V: TRBV20-1
J: TRBJ2-1
CDR3: CSARALAGVNEQFF

D: NA
V: TRBV20-1
J: TRBJ1-2
CDR3: CSAPLGVNYGYTF

D: TRBD1
V: TRBV7-6
J: TRBJ2-7
CDR3: CASSDTGQGYYEQYF

D: NA
V: TRBV9
J: TRBJ2-7
CDR3: CASPPRDSVLAVGPPGEQYF

D: NA
V: TRBV6-5
J: TRBJ2-6
CDR3: CASFARFAGANVLTF

D: TRBD1
V: TRBV29-1
J: TRBJ2-3
CDR3: CSDFDDRGEGDTQYF

D: NA
V: TRBV4-2
J: TRBJ1-1
CDR3: CASSQDRQTEAFF

D: NA
V: TRBV9
J: TRBJ2-7
CDR3: CASSVRESSYEQYF

D: NA
V: TRBV21-1
J: TRBJ1-1
CDR3: CASSKGSGRIEAFF

D: NA
V: TRBV3-1
J: TRBJ1-6
CDR3: CASSQDLRDGGYNSPLHF

D: NA
V: TRBV28
J: TRBJ2-7
CDR3: CASSLKSYEQYF

D: TRBD1
V: TRBV14
J: TRBJ1-3
CDR3: CASSKRDSPLSGNTIYF

D: TRBD1
V: TRBV3-1
J: TRBJ1-4
CDR3: CASSSGTGRSAGEKLFF

D: NA
V: TRBV25-1
J: TRBJ1-5
CDR3: CASSETSGQPQHF

D: TRBD1
V: TRBV7-2
J: TRBJ1-1
CDR3: CASSPTGTAFYTEAFF

D: NA
V: TRBV12-3/TRBV12-4
J: TRBJ2-7
CDR3: CASRKQGLEYEQYF

D: NA
V: TRBV6-2/TRBV6-3
J: TRBJ2-1
CDR3: CASIWAQWPLNEQFF